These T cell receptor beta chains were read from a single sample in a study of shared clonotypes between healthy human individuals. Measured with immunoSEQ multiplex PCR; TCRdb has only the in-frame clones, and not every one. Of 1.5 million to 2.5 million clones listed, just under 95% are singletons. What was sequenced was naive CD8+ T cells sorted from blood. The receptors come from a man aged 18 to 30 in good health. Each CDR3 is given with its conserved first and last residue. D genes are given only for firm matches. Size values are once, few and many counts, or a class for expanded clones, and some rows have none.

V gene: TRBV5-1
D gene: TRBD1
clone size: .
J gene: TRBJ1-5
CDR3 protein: CASSLGTGGRGQPQHF
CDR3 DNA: TGCGCCAGCAGCTTGGGGACAGGGGGCCGGGGTCAGCCCCAGCATTTT

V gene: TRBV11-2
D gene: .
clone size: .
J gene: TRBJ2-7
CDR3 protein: CASSFDGTVSSYEQYF
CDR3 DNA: TGTGCCAGCAGCTTCGATGGGACGGTGAGCTCCTACGAGCAGTACTTC

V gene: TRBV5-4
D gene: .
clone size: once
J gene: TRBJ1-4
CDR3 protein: CASSLQGGEKLFF
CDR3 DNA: TGTGCCAGCAGCCTACAGGGTGGTGAAAAACTGTTTTTT

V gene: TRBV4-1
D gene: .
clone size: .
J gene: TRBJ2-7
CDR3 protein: CASSQDQGSYEQYF
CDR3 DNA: TGCGCCAGCAGCCAAGACCAGGGCTCCTACGAGCAGTACTTC

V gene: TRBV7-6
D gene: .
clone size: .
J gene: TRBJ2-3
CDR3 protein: CASSLARGPFTDTQYF
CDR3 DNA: TGTGCCAGCAGCTTAGCGCGGGGACCATTCACAGATACGCAGTATTTT

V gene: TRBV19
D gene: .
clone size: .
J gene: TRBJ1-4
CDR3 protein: CASSIDSEDSVNEKLFF
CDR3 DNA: TGTGCCAGTAGTATAGACTCTGAGGACAGCGTTAATGAAAAACTGTTTTTT

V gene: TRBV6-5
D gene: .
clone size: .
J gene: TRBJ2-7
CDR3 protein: CASSSRDRYEQYF
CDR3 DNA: TGTGCCAGCAGTTCCCGGGACCGCTACGAGCAGTACTTC

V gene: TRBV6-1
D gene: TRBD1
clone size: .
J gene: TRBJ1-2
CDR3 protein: CASSDPGTGVNYGYTF
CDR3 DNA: TGTGCCAGCAGTGATCCCGGGACAGGCGTGAACTATGGCTACACCTTC

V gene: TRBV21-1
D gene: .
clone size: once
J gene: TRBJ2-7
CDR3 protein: CASSLSGTLSEQYF
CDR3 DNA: TGTGCCAGCAGCCTGTCAGGGACCCTATCCGAGCAGTACTTC

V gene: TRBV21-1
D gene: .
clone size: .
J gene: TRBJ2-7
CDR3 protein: CASSGPRGGTGKYEQYF
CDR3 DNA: TGTGCCAGCAGCGGACCCCGGGGCGGGACAGGGAAATACGAGCAGTACTTC

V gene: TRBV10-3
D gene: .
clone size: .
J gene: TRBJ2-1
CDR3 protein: CAISESAQSSYNEQFF
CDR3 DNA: TGTGCCATCAGTGAGTCCGCCCAGAGCTCCTACAATGAGCAGTTCTTC

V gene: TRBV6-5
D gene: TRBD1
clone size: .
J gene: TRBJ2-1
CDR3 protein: CASSSGTEYNEQFF
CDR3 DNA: TGTGCCAGCAGTTCCGGGACAGAGTACAATGAGCAGTTCTTC

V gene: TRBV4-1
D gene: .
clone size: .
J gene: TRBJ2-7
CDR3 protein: CASSQEWLGEQYF
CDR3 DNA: TGCGCCAGCAGCCAAGAGTGGCTGGGTGAGCAGTACTTC

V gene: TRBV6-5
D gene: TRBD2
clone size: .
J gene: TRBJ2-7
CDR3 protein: CASSWGSGQNEQYF
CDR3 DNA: TGTGCCAGCTCCTGGGGTAGCGGGCAGAACGAGCAGTACTTC

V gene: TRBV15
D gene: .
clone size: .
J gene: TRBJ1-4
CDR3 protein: CATSMWGSGEKLFF
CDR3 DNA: TGTGCCACCAGCATGTGGGGGTCAGGGGAAAAACTGTTTTTT

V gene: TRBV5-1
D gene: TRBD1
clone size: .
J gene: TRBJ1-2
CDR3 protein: CASSPGPGTGLGGYTF
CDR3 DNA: TGCGCCAGCAGCCCGGGTCCCGGGACAGGGTTGGGAGGCTACACCTTC

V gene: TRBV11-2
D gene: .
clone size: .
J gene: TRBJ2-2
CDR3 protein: CASSPIREGGTGELFF
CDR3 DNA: TGTGCCAGCAGCCCGATCAGGGAAGGGGGCACCGGGGAGCTGTTTTTT

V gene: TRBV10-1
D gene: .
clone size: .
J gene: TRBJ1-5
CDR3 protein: CATRLRPQDGNQPQHF
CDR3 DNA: TGCGCCACCCGTTTGAGGCCCCAGGACGGCAATCAGCCCCAGCATTTT

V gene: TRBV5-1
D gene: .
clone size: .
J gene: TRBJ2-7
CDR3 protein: CASSSDTLEQYF
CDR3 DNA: TGCGCCAGCAGTTCGGACACATTGGAGCAGTACTTC

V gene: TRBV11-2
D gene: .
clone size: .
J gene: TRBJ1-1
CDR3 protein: CASSRARTGNTEAFF
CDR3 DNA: TGTGCCAGCAGCCGAGCCCGGACGGGGAACACTGAAGCTTTCTTT